The clone carrying this T cell receptor (beta chain) was counted at least ten times. The sample originates from a study of prognosis after radiotherapy for stage I lung cancer. Multiplex PCR in two rounds served to amplify TCR beta CDR3 from genomic DNA. First-round PCR amplification was performed with primers specific to each TRBV and TRBJ gene. TCRdb reprocessed the multiplex PCR reads via MiXCR and lists one record per CDR3 protein. The data contain some 35,000 distinct CDR3 sequences, nearly 35% of them seen just once; the ten biggest clones take up 16%. Sequencing used PBMCs, obtained before or after stereotactic body radiation therapy (not recorded which). The source is a donor over 45 with non-small cell lung cancer.

CDR3: CAGGPGALPNEQYF. CDR3 in DNA: TGTGCCGGGGGCCCAGGGGCCCTACCTAACGAGCAGTACTTC. V and J are TRBV6-1 and TRBJ2-7; a possible D gene is TRBD1 (6 bases). Germline V CDR1 and CDR2: MNHNS, SASEGT. V was pared by 11 bases and J by 5 bases, with 22 bases between. CDR3 length equals 14 residues.